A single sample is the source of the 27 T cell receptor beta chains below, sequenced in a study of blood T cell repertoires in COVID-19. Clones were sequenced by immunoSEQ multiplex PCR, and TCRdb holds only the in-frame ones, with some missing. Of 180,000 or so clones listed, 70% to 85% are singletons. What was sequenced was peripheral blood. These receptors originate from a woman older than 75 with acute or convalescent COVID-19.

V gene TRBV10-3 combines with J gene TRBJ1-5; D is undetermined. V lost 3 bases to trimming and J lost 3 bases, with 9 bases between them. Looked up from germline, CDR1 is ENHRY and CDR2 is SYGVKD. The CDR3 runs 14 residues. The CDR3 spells CAISDRSSNQPQHF. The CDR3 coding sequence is TGTGCCATCAGTGACCGGAGTTCCAATCAGCCCCAGCATTTT.

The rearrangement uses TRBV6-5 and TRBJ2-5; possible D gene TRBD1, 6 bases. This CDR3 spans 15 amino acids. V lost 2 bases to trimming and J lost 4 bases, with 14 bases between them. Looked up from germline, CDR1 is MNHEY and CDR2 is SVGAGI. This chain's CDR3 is CASSYGRGPPETQYF. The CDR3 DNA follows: TGTGCCAGCAGTTACGGCAGGGGACCCCCAGAGACCCAGTACTTC.

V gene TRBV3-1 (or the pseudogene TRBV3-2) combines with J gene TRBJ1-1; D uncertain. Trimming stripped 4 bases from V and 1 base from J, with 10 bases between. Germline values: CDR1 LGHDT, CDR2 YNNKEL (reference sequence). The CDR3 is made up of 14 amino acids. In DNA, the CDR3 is TGTGCCAGCAGCCCCCAGGCTGGGAACACTGAAGCTTTCTTT. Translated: CASSPQAGNTEAFF.

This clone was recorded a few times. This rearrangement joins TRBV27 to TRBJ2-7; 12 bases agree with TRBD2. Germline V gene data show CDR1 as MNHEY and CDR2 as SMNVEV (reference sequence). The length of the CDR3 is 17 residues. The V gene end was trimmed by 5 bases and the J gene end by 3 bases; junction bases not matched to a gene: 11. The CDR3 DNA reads TGTGCCAGCAGTCCCACCACTGGACTAGCGGGAATCTACGAGCAGTACTTC. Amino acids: CASSPTTGLAGIYEQYF.

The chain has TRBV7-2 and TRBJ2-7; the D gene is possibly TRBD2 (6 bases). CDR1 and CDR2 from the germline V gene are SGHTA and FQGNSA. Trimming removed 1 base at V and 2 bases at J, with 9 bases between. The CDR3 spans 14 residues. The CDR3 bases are TGTGCCAGCAGCTTAGTGGGGGGAGCCTACGAGCAGTACTTC. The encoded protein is CASSLVGGAYEQYF.

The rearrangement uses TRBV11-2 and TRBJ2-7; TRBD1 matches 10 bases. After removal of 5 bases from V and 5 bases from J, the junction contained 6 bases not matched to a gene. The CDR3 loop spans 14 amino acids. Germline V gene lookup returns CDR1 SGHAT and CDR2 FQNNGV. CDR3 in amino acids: CASSATGGVNEQYF. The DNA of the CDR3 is TGTGCCAGCAGCGCGACAGGGGGCGTGAACGAGCAGTACTTC.

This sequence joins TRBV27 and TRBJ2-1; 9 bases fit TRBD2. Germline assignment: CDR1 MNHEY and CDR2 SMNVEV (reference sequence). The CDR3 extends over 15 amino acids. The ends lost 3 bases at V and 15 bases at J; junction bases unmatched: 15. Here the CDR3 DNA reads TGTGCCAGCAGTTTGCTAGCGGGACGACCGGGGTCCCGGTTCTTC. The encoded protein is CASSLLAGRPGSRFF.

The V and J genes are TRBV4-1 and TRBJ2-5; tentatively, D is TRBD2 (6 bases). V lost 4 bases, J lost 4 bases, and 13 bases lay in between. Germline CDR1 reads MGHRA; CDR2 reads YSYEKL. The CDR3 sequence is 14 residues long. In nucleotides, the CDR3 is TGCGCCAGCAGCCCGTCGGGAGTCGGAGAGACCCAGTACTTC. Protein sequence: CASSPSGVGETQYF.

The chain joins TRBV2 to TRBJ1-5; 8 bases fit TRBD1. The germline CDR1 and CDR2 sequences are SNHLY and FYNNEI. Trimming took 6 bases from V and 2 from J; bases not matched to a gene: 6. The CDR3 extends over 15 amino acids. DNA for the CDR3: TGTGCCAGCAGACAGGACAGGGTGGGCAATCAGCCCCAGCATTTT. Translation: CASRQDRVGNQPQHF.

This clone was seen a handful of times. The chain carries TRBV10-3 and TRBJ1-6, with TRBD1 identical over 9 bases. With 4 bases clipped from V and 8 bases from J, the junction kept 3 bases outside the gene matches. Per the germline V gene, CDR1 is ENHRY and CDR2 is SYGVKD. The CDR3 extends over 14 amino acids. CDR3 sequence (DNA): TGTGCCATCAGTGTGGGACAGGGCGATTCACCCCTCCACTTT. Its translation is CAISVGQGDSPLHF.

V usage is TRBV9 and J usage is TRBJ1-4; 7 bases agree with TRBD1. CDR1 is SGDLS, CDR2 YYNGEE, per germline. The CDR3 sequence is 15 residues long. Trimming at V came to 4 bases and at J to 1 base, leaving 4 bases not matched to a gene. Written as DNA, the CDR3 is TGTGCCAGCAGCCCACGACAGGGAACTAATGAAAAACTGTTTTTT. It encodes CASSPRQGTNEKLFF.

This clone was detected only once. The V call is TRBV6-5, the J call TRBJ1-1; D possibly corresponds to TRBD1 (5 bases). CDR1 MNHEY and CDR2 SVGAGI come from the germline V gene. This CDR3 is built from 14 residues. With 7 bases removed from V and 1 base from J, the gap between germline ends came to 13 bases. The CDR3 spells CASKKRTQNTEAFF. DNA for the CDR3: TGTGCCAGCAAAAAAAGGACACAGAACACTGAAGCTTTCTTT.

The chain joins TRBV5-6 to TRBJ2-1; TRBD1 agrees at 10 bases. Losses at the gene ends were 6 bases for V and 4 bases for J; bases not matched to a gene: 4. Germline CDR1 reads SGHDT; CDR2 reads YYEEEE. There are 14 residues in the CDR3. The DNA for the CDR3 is TGTGCCAGCACCCGGGACAGGGGATACAATGAGCAGTTCTTC. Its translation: CASTRDRGYNEQFF. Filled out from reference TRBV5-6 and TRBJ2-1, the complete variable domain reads DAGVTQSPTHLIKTRGQQVTLRCSPKSGHDTVSWYQQALGQGPQFIFQYYEEEERQRGNFPDRFSGHQFPNYSSELNVNALLLGDSALYLCASTRDRGYNEQFFGPGTRLTVL.

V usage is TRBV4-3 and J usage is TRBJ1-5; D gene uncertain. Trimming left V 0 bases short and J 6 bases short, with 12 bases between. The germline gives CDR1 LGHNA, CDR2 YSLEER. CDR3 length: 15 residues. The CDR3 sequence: CASSQEYRAAQPQHF. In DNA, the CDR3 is TGCGCCAGCAGCCAAGAATACAGAGCGGCTCAGCCCCAGCATTTT.

In nucleotides, the CDR3 is TGCGCCAGCAGCTCGGACAGGGGGCAAGATGGCTACACCTTC. It translates to CASSSDRGQDGYTF. The chain recombines TRBV5-1 with TRBJ1-2, with 11 bases matching TRBD1. The CDR3 totals 14 residues. Germline V CDR1 and CDR2: SGHRS, YFSETQ. After removal of 3 bases from V and 6 bases from J, the junction contained 4 bases not matched to a gene.

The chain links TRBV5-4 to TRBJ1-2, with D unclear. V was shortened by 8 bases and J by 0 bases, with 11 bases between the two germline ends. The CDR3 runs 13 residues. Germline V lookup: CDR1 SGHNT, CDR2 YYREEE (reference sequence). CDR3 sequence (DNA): TGTGCCAGTACGGGAGGGACTAACTATGGCTACACCTTC. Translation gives CASTGGTNYGYTF.

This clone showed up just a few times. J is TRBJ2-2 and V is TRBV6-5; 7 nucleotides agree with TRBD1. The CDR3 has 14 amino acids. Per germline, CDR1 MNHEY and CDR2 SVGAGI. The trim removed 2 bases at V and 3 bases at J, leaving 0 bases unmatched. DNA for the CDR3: TGTGCCAGCAGTTACGACAGGGACACCGGGGAGCTGTTTTTT. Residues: CASSYDRDTGELFF.

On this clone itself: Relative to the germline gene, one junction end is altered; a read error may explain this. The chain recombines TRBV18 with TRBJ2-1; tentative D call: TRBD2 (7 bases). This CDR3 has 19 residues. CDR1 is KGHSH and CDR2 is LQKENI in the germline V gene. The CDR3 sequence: CASSSPAGEGEGVHNEQFF. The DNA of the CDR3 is TGTGCCAGCTCATCACCGGCGGGAGAAGGGGAGGGGGTTCACAATGAGCAGTTCTTC.

DNA for the CDR3: TGCGCCAGCAGCCAAGGATGGCTAGCAAGCGAGCAGTACTTC. This gives the protein CASSQGWLASEQYF. This chain links TRBV4-1 with TRBJ2-7; weak D call: TRBD2 (5 bases). The CDR3 length is 14 residues. Trimming removed 1 base at V and 6 bases at J, with 13 bases between. Germline loops: CDR1 MGHRA, CDR2 YSYEKL.

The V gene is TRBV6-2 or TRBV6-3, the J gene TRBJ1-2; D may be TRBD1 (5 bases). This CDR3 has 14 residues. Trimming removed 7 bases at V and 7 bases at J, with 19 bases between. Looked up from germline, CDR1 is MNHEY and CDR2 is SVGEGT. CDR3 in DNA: TGTGCCAGCACCCCGGGACTCGGGGATTCTGGCTACACCTTC. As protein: CASTPGLGDSGYTF.

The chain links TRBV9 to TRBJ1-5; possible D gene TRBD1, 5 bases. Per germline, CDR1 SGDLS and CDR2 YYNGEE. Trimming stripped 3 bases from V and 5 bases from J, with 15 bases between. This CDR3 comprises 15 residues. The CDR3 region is CASSASPTGDQPQHF. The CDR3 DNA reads TGTGCCAGCAGCGCCAGCCCGACGGGGGATCAGCCCCAGCATTTT.

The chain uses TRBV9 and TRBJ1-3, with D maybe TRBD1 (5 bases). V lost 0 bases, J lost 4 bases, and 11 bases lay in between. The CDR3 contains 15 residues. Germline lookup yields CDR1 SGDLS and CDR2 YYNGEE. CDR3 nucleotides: TGTGCCAGCAGCGTAGGTGGGGCAGAAGGAAACACCATATATTTT. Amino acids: CASSVGGAEGNTIYF.

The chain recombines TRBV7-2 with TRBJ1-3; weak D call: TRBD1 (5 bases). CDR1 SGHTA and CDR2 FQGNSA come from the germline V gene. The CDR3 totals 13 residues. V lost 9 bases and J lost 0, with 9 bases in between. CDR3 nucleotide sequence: TGTGCCAGTCGGAGGGGCTCTGGAAACACCATATATTTT. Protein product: CASRRGSGNTIYF.

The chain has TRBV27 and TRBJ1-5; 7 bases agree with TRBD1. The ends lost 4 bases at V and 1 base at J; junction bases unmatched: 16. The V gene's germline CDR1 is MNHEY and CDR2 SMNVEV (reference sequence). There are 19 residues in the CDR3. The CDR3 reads CASSCPICSGQRSNQPQHF. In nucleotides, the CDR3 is TGTGCCAGCAGTTGTCCCATATGCTCGGGACAGAGGAGCAATCAGCCCCAGCATTTT.

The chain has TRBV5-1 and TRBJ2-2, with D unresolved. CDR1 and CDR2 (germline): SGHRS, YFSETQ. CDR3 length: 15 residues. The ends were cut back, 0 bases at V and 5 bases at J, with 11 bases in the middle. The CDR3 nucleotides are TGCGCCAGCAGCTTGGTGGGCCTAAAAACCGGGGAGCTGTTTTTT. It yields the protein CASSLVGLKTGELFF.

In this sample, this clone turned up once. The CDR3 coding sequence is TGTGCCAGCAGCCAAGCTGCCCTCGCCCGGGGGGGCTACACCTTC. As protein: CASSQAALARGGYTF. The chain employs TRBV4-2 and TRBJ1-2, with D possibly TRBD1 on 5 matching bases. From germline, CDR1 is LGHNA and CDR2 YNFKEQ. V dropped 1 base and J dropped 8 bases, with 17 bases sitting between them. This CDR3 is 15 amino acids long.

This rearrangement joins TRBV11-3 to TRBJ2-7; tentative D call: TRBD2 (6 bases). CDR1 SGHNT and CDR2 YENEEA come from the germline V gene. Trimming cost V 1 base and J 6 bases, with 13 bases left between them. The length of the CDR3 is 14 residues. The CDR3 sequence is CASSLGLGTGEQYF. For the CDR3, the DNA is TGTGCCAGCAGCTTAGGACTAGGGACTGGCGAGCAGTACTTC.